This TCR beta chain stems from a study of cytomegalovirus exposure and HLA in healthy donors. Here immunoSEQ multiplex PCR was the method, and the copy in TCRdb shows in-frame clones only, minus some. The sample consists of about 170,000 clones, around 92% of them appearing once. This CDR3 region has 17 residues. After removal of 2 bases from V and 0 bases from J, the junction contained 11 bases not matched to a gene. The germline CDR1 and CDR2 sequences are SGHRS and YFSETQ. This sequence originates from a woman between 18 and 29 years old in good health and CMV-seropositive. The chain uses TRBV5-1 and TRBJ2-7, with TRBD1 matching 7 bases. The sample was PBMCs. The CDR3 spells CASSLGQGVSFSYEQYF. The DNA for the CDR3 is TGCGCCAGCAGCTTAGGTCAGGGGGTAAGTTTCTCCTACGAGCAGTACTTC. Supplemented by reference TRBV5-1 and TRBJ2-7, the full variable domain reads KAGVTQTPRYLIKTRGQQVTLSCSPISGHRSVSWYQQTPGQGLQFLFEYFSETQRNKGNFPGRFSGRQFSNSRSEMNVSTLELGDSALYLCASSLGQGVSFSYEQYFGPGTRLTVT.